The source of this T cell receptor beta chain is a study of Tregs in tolerant kidney transplant recipients (dated by TCRdb to about 2019). Broadly, across the study: Before combined kidney and bone marrow transplantation, this study identified donor-specific regulatory T cells using TCRbeta sequencing and then followed those same cells after transplant. Several methods of expanding Tregs specific for an allogeneic donor were compared by TCRbeta repertoire sequencing in a few healthy controls. Beyond this particular receptor, the publication reports: Because only a small number of patients were included, the study had limitations, and the results will need to be validated in larger populations as well as under other immunosuppression protocols. Biological reproducibility was not directly assessed, although technical replication error appeared to be minimal. Expanding Tregs with activated donor B cells appeared to identify the most biologically relevant and donor-specific TCRbeta repertoire.

For TCRbeta CDR3 sequencing, genomic DNA from the sorted cells was extracted using the QIAGEN DNeasy Blood and Tissue Kit. High-throughput TCRbeta CDR3 sequencing, which included PCR amplification with bias correction and internal controls, was done commercially through immunoSEQ. Per the authors' processing: A unique productive TCRbeta sequence was defined by the CDR3 nucleotide sequence when primers matched, and otherwise by the CDR3 amino acid sequence together with the Vbeta and Jbeta genes. To correct sorting error, sequences shared between sorted populations at a frequency ratio of 2:1 or less were removed; the rest were assigned to the higher population. Donor-reactive sequences were defined as at least 5-fold expanded in CFSE-low cells versus unstimulated cells, with frequency of at least 0.01% in CFSE-low cells. Jensen-Shannon divergence, calculated on the top 100 TCRbeta sequences ranked by frequency, was used to quantify repertoire divergence. For any sample with multiple sequencing runs, sorting error was corrected in each run separately before the runs were pooled. Sourced from immuneACCESS, this table was stored by TCRdb with only in-frame sequences that have V and J called. A share of the clones is absent; for the studies checked, an unresolved V gene accounts for under half, and the remainder has no known explanation. V, J and clone size are those of that table, while D and trimming were read from the DNA. The sample has some 100,000 clones on record, about 91% of them singletons. The ten largest clones add up to over 0.5% of the sample.

From a lookup of the germline V gene, CDR1 and CDR2 are SGHTA and FQGTGA. V sheds 6 bases and J sheds 5 bases, leaving 22 bases between their ends. Taken from cysteine to phenylalanine, the CDR3 has 16 residues. Only the CDR3 part of the read is kept: 48 bases, read in frame from the first base. As concerns this clone: Its recognized antigen is unknown. No base-level quality is on record; no much larger clone is a single base apart.

Unstimulated Tregs (CD4+CD25+CD127-), CD4+ non-Tregs (CD4+CD25-), CD4 and CD8 cells were FACS-sorted from thawed PBMCs. Blood from healthy controls was obtained either as purchased buffy coats or from healthy volunteers. Healthy control blood was processed to PBMCs with a Ficoll density gradient and then cryopreserved, whereas patient PBMCs were collected both before and after transplant. The TCR was taken from a human donor in good health. Sequenced input: CD4+ T cells from blood. Recombination linked TRBV7-3 to TRBJ2-5; 5 matching bases give a weak D call of TRBD2. This receptor carries the CDR3 CASSPTASLRTETQYF. The nucleotides are TGTGCCAGCAGTCCCACAGCTAGCCTCCGGACGGAGACCCAGTACTTC.